The sequence of this T cell receptor beta chain was determined in a study of blood T cell repertoires in COVID-19. This clone was recorded only once. J gave up 8 bases and V 6 bases, and 2 bases lay outside the gene matches. The germline CDR1 and CDR2 sequences are MNHNY and SVGAGI (reference sequence). The CDR3 extends over 12 amino acids. Sequencing was performed with immunoSEQ multiplex PCR; in TCRdb, only in-frame clones are kept and a portion is missing. The sample includes 60,000 to 90,000 clones, 65% to 85% of them seen just once. Sequenced input: peripheral blood. This receptor was obtained from a man in his sixties with active or convalescent COVID-19. This chain joins TRBV6-6 and TRBJ2-1; 9 bases map to TRBD2. As DNA, the CDR3 is TGTGCCAGCAGCAGACTAGCGGATGAGCAGTTCTTC. Protein: CASSRLADEQFF.